One sample yielded the 8 T cell receptor beta chains listed below, sequenced in a study of T cell responses to AZD1222 COVID-19 vaccine. Assay: immunoSEQ multiplex PCR; the TCRdb copy retains only in-frame clones and omits some. The data hold about 150,000 clones, with approximately 86% observed a single time. Sample: peripheral blood, taken after recovery from COVID-19. These receptors all come from an adult who had recovered from COVID-19.

The chain employs TRBV7-9 and TRBJ1-2; D gene uncertain. The CDR3 covers 12 residues. Trimming stripped 3 bases from V and 8 bases from J, with 10 bases between. CDR1 SEHNR and CDR2 FQNEAQ come from the germline V gene (reference sequence). CDR3 loop: CASSFLRDGYTF. The CDR3 DNA sequence: TGTGCCAGCAGCTTCCTTAGAGACGGCTACACCTTC.

The chain links TRBV7-9 to TRBJ1-3; 8 bases are a match to TRBD1. Germline CDR1 is SEHNR and CDR2 is FQNEAQ (reference sequence). The CDR3 is 15 amino acids. V shed 3 bases, J shed 4 bases, and the junction held 5 bases outside the gene matches. CDR3 region: CASSLTRGLGNTIYF. The DNA for the CDR3 is TGTGCCAGCAGCTTGACCAGGGGGCTAGGAAACACCATATATTTT.

This clone was observed once. The genes are TRBV6-5 and TRBJ2-1, with D perhaps matching TRBD2 (5 bases). Germline CDR1 MNHEY, CDR2 SVGAGI. This CDR3 comprises 14 residues. V was shortened by 6 bases and J by 5 bases, with 14 bases between the two germline ends. The CDR3 loop reads CASRGSLTNNEQFF. The CDR3 region has the DNA TGTGCCAGCAGGGGGAGCCTTACCAACAATGAGCAGTTCTTC.

This clone showed up just once. The chain uses TRBV5-5 and TRBJ2-7; D gene unclear. V gave up 4 bases and J gave up 4 bases, with 6 bases separating them. The V gene's germline CDR1 is SGHKS and CDR2 YYEKEE (reference sequence). The CDR3 spans 11 residues. The CDR3 region has the DNA TGTGCCAGCAGCGCTGGGTACGAGCAGTACTTC. Its protein product is CASSAGYEQYF.

The rearrangement joins TRBV5-1 to TRBJ2-4, with D perhaps TRBD1 (5 bases). CDR1 is SGHRS, CDR2 YFSETQ, per germline. V was clipped by 5 bases and J by 2 bases, with 17 bases between them. This CDR3 contains 16 residues. The CDR3 protein is CASSQDSRLTKNIQYF. CDR3 nucleotide sequence: TGCGCCAGCAGTCAAGACAGTCGTTTAACCAAAAACATTCAGTACTTC.

This rearrangement joins TRBV2 to TRBJ1-2; 7 bases are a match to TRBD1. From germline, CDR1 is SNHLY and CDR2 FYNNEI. This CDR3 region has 15 residues. V lost 4 bases to trimming and J lost 4 bases; unmatched junction nucleotides: 9. Here the CDR3 reads CASSAGTATFYGYTF. The CDR3 DNA reads TGTGCCAGCAGTGCCGGGACAGCGACCTTCTATGGCTACACCTTC.

This chain connects TRBV5-4 to TRBJ2-2; 11 positions agree with TRBD2. This CDR3 has 15 amino acids. After removal of 4 bases from V and 9 bases from J, the junction contained 8 bases not matched to a gene. Germline-derived CDR1 and CDR2 are SGHNT and YYREEE (reference sequence). CDR3 residues: CASSVAGGPHRELFF. The CDR3, as DNA: TGTGCCAGCAGCGTAGCGGGGGGGCCCCACCGGGAGCTGTTTTTT.

The chain uses TRBV4-1 and TRBJ2-7; TRBD1 is a possible D gene (5 bases). This CDR3 is 14 amino acids long. The V end was cut by 1 base, the J end by 4 bases, with 11 bases between. Germline V gene lookup returns CDR1 MGHRA and CDR2 YSYEKL. CDR3 in amino acids: CASSQVLGLYEQYF. DNA of the CDR3: TGCGCCAGCAGCCAAGTTCTGGGGCTGTACGAGCAGTACTTC.